This T cell receptor beta chain was recovered during a study of post-analysis software for immune sequencing data. Study outcomes and limitations: Samples sharing a preparation batch grouped tightly together when assessed by F measure. The study found TRBV5-6, TRBV5-1 and TRBV20-1 among a few TRBV segments more frequent in patients than controls.

Unique molecular identifiers tagged the TCR beta cDNA libraries. Each batch of 1 to 10 million T cells produced a few hundred thousand cDNA molecules. TCRdb recomputed calls from the PCR reads with MiXCR, one row per CDR3 protein. The table has approximately 150,000 distinct CDR3 sequences, about 30% seen once. V lost 3 bases to trimming and J lost 5 bases, with 23 bases between them. The CDR3 covers 17 residues. The V gene's germline CDR1 is SGHRS and CDR2 YFSETQ. This clonotype has a count of ten or more. Its cognate antigen is unknown. This clonotype was obtained from a girl aged 5-17 years with multiple sclerosis. The chain combines TRBV5-1 with TRBJ2-5; D possibly matches TRBD1 or TRBD2 (5 bases each). The sequenced sample was blood. The CDR3 spells CASSSLPTGLLLETQYF. CDR3 nucleotides: TGCGCCAGCAGCTCACTACCGACGGGGCTTTTGTTGGAGACCCAGTACTTC.